This is a list of T cell receptor beta chains from one sample in a study of CDR3 diversity in severe acne. TCRdb passed the PCR reads through MiXCR, listing each CDR3 protein once. The sample lists 79,000 or so distinct CDR3 sequences; less than 65% were seen once. Material for sequencing was blood. These receptor sequences come from a male donor with severe acne vulgaris. Each CDR3 is given with its conserved first and last residue. Fields, in order: J gene, D gene, V gene, CDR3 length, clone size, CDR3 protein, CDR3 DNA. The D gene is left open where the match is weak. Clone size is given for some rows only: seen once, a few or many times, or a class if the clone is expanded.

J gene: TRBJ2-5
D gene: .
V gene: TRBV4-1
CDR3 length: 14
clone size: many
CDR3 protein: CASSQDRGRETQYF
CDR3 DNA: TGCGCCAGCAGCCAAGACCGGGGGAGAGAGACCCAGTACTTC

J gene: TRBJ2-1
D gene: TRBD2
V gene: TRBV14
CDR3 length: 16
clone size: .
CDR3 protein: CASSPPSGSSYNEQFF
CDR3 DNA: TGTGCCAGCAGCCCTCCTAGCGGGAGTTCCTACAATGAGCAGTTCTTC

J gene: TRBJ2-1
D gene: .
V gene: TRBV5-1
CDR3 length: 13
clone size: many
CDR3 protein: CASSLFIRGEQFF
CDR3 DNA: TGCGCCAGCAGCTTGTTTATAAGGGGCGAGCAGTTCTTC

J gene: TRBJ1-2
D gene: TRBD1
V gene: TRBV2
CDR3 length: 13
clone size: few
CDR3 protein: CASSDRTGKGYTF
CDR3 DNA: TGTGCCAGCAGTGACCGGACAGGGAAGGGCTACACCTTC

J gene: TRBJ1-1
D gene: .
V gene: TRBV4-1
CDR3 length: 15
clone size: .
CDR3 protein: CASSQDWQIDTEAFF
CDR3 DNA: TGCGCCAGCAGCCAAGATTGGCAGATAGACACTGAAGCTTTCTTT

J gene: TRBJ2-5
D gene: .
V gene: TRBV13
CDR3 length: 16
clone size: many
CDR3 protein: CASRQSDSESQETQYF
CDR3 DNA: TGTGCCAGCAGACAATCAGACAGCGAGAGTCAAGAGACCCAGTACTTC

J gene: TRBJ1-5
D gene: TRBD1
V gene: TRBV20-1
CDR3 length: 15
clone size: .
CDR3 protein: CSARAGGAVGQPQHF
CDR3 DNA: TGCAGTGCTAGGGCAGGGGGCGCGGTCGGTCAGCCCCAGCATTTT

J gene: TRBJ1-4
D gene: TRBD1
V gene: TRBV2
CDR3 length: 18
clone size: .
CDR3 protein: CASSVQGSPGTGGEKLFF
CDR3 DNA: TGTGCCAGCAGCGTTCAAGGGAGTCCAGGGACAGGTGGTGAAAAACTGTTTTTT

J gene: TRBJ2-2
D gene: TRBD1
V gene: TRBV9
CDR3 length: 17
clone size: .
CDR3 protein: CASSETGSISNTGELFF
CDR3 DNA: TGTGCCAGCAGTGAGACAGGGTCAATATCGAACACCGGGGAGCTGTTCTTT

J gene: TRBJ2-3
D gene: .
V gene: TRBV9
CDR3 length: 13
clone size: many
CDR3 protein: CASSVNPTDTQYF
CDR3 DNA: TGTGCCAGCAGCGTAAACCCCACAGATACGCAGTATTTT

J gene: TRBJ1-5
D gene: TRBD1
V gene: TRBV6-1
CDR3 length: 15
clone size: .
CDR3 protein: CASTRQTGGGQPQHF
CDR3 DNA: TGTGCCAGCACCCGACAAACAGGGGGGGGGCAGCCCCAGCATTTT

J gene: TRBJ1-1
D gene: TRBD1
V gene: TRBV29-1
CDR3 length: 15
clone size: .
CDR3 protein: CSVVTLMDRGTEAFF
CDR3 DNA: TGCAGCGTTGTAACCCTCATGGACAGGGGAACTGAAGCTTTCTTT

J gene: TRBJ2-2
D gene: TRBD2
V gene: TRBV5-6
CDR3 length: 16
clone size: few
CDR3 protein: CASSLVAGGLAGELFF
CDR3 DNA: TGTGCCAGCAGCTTGGTAGCGGGGGGGCTCGCCGGGGAGCTGTTTTTT

J gene: TRBJ2-1
D gene: .
V gene: TRBV7-2
CDR3 length: 15
clone size: many
CDR3 protein: CASSLTGGVYNEQFF
CDR3 DNA: TGTGCCAGCAGCTTAACCGGGGGCGTCTACAATGAGCAGTTCTTC

J gene: TRBJ1-2
D gene: .
V gene: TRBV28
CDR3 length: 16
clone size: .
CDR3 protein: CASSPTAGRGEYGYTF
CDR3 DNA: TGTGCCAGCAGCCCCACAGCTGGGAGGGGAGAGTATGGCTACACCTTC

J gene: TRBJ1-6
D gene: .
V gene: TRBV25-1
CDR3 length: 17
clone size: few
CDR3 protein: CASSERAGLGENSPLHF
CDR3 DNA: TGTGCCAGCAGTGAAAGGGCGGGCCTAGGGGAGAATTCACCCCTCCACTTT

J gene: TRBJ2-3
D gene: .
V gene: TRBV30
CDR3 length: 14
clone size: .
CDR3 protein: CAWILAVGTDTQYF
CDR3 DNA: TGTGCCTGGATCTTAGCGGTCGGGACAGATACGCAGTATTTT

J gene: TRBJ2-1
D gene: TRBD2
V gene: TRBV7-3
CDR3 length: 14
clone size: .
CDR3 protein: CATSREASGNGEFF
CDR3 DNA: TGTGCCACCTCCAGGGAGGCTAGCGGGAACGGCGAGTTCTTC

J gene: TRBJ1-1
D gene: TRBD1
V gene: TRBV25-1
CDR3 length: 14
clone size: many
CDR3 protein: CASSPRQGRVEAFF
CDR3 DNA: TGTGCCAGCAGCCCTAGACAGGGGCGAGTTGAAGCTTTCTTT

J gene: TRBJ2-2
D gene: .
V gene: TRBV19
CDR3 length: 16
clone size: .
CDR3 protein: CASSPPPRLFTGELFF
CDR3 DNA: TGTGCCAGTAGTCCCCCCCCAAGGCTTTTCACCGGGGAGCTGTTTTTT

J gene: TRBJ2-7
D gene: .
V gene: TRBV14
CDR3 length: 14
clone size: once
CDR3 protein: CASSSWTADYEQYF
CDR3 DNA: TGTGCCAGCAGCAGCTGGACAGCTGACTACGAGCAGTACTTC

J gene: TRBJ1-1
D gene: .
V gene: TRBV15
CDR3 length: 15
clone size: .
CDR3 protein: CATSRDGGYSIRAFF
CDR3 DNA: TGTGCCACCAGCAGAGATGGCGGGTACTCCATAAGAGCTTTCTTT